This entry lists 19 T cell receptor beta chains sequenced from one sample in a study of blood T cell repertoires in COVID-19 (dated by TCRdb to 2020 to 2021). Library preparation used the immunoSEQ multiplex PCR assay. TCRdb re-hosts the immuneACCESS table, in-frame sequences only. Its copies lack some clones; in the studies checked, an unresolved V gene accounts for under half of them, and the cause for the rest is not known. In this sample the table shows 130,000 to 150,000 clones, approximately 88% of which occur a single time. The ten largest clones represent less than 2% of the sample. Specimen: peripheral blood. These receptors originate from a man aged 70-80 years with acute or convalescent COVID-19.

The gene calls are TRBV27 and TRBJ2-7; 7 positions match TRBD2. With V trimmed by 7 bases and J by 2 bases, 8 bases remained unmatched. Germline-derived CDR1 and CDR2 are MNHEY and SMNVEV (reference sequence). The CDR3 runs to 14 residues. The CDR3 coding sequence is TGTGCCAGCACGAACCCACTAGCGCCCTACGAGCAGTACTTC. Protein: CASTNPLAPYEQYF.

The V and J genes are TRBV28 and TRBJ2-5; D not resolved. CDR1 and CDR2 from the germline V gene are MDHEN and SYDVKM. CDR3 length equals 14 residues. Deletions cut 2 bases from V and 2 bases from J, with 9 bases between. The CDR3 sequence is CASSLRRSQETQYF. The CDR3 DNA follows: TGTGCCAGCAGTTTAAGGCGGTCGCAAGAGACCCAGTACTTC. Full variable domain (rest looked up from reference TRBV28 and TRBJ2-5): DVKVTQSSRYLVKRTGEKVFLECVQDMDHENMFWYRQDPGLGLRLIYFSYDVKMKEKGDIPEGYSVSREKKERFSLILESASTNQTSMYLCASSLRRSQETQYFGPGTRLLVL.

The chain recombines TRBV5-1 with TRBJ1-2; D not resolved. Trimming shortened V by 0 bases and J by 8 bases, and 14 bases separated the two germline ends. This CDR3 contains 14 residues. The germline CDR1 and CDR2 sequences are SGHRS and YFSETQ. CDR3: CASSLDRGDRGYTF. The CDR3 coding sequence is TGCGCCAGCAGCTTGGATCGCGGGGATCGGGGCTACACCTTC.

This chain joins TRBV2 and TRBJ2-3; the match to TRBD1 covers 7 bases. V trimming: 2 bases; J trimming: 3 bases; junction bases outside the gene matches: 2. The CDR3 extends over 14 amino acids. Germline-derived CDR1 and CDR2 are SNHLY and FYNNEI. The CDR3, as DNA: TGTGCCAGCAGTGAAAACAGGGGAACAGATACGCAGTATTTT. Residues: CASSENRGTDTQYF. The whole variable domain, remainder taken from reference TRBV2 and TRBJ2-3, is EPEVTQTPSHQVTQMGQEVILRCVPISNHLYFYWYRQILGQKVEFLVSFYNNEISEKSEIFDDQFSVERPDGSNFTLKIRSTKLEDSAMYFCASSENRGTDTQYFGPGTRLTVL.

The V and J genes are TRBV7-2 and TRBJ2-3, with TRBD1 matching 9 bases. Trimming removed 5 bases from V and 5 bases from J; junction bases left unmatched: 5. The CDR3 is made up of 14 amino acids. Germline lookup yields CDR1 SGHTA and CDR2 FQGNSA. CDR3 coding DNA: TGTGCCAGCAGCCCGGACAGGGGCAAAGATACGCAGTATTTT. Translation gives CASSPDRGKDTQYF.

The rearrangement uses TRBV10-3 and TRBJ1-1, with D possibly being TRBD1 (6 bases). The CDR3 loop spans 16 amino acids. Germline V gives CDR1 ENHRY, CDR2 SYGVKD. V gave up 4 bases and J gave up 0 bases, with 15 bases separating them. Here the CDR3 reads CAISGPGHNLNTEAFF. Written as DNA, the CDR3 is TGTGCCATCAGTGGACCGGGACATAACTTGAACACTGAAGCTTTCTTT.

The chain couples TRBV5-4 to TRBJ2-2; maybe TRBD1 (6 bases). The V gene lost 2 bases and the J gene lost 8 bases, with 10 bases spanning the gap. The germline CDR1 and CDR2 sequences are SGHNT and YYREEE (reference sequence). The CDR3 totals 13 residues. The CDR3 DNA is TGTGCCAGCAGCTTACAGGGCGTGGGGGAGCTGTTTTTT. Protein sequence: CASSLQGVGELFF.

The gene calls are TRBV7-9 and TRBJ1-6, with TRBD1 identical over 7 bases. The CDR3 runs to 16 residues. With 4 bases clipped from V and 0 bases from J, the junction kept 3 bases outside the gene matches. Germline CDR1 is SEHNR and CDR2 is FQNEAQ (reference sequence). The CDR3 DNA sequence: TGTGCCAGCAGCTCCAAGGGGGCCTCCTATAATTCACCCCTCCACTTT. As protein: CASSSKGASYNSPLHF. Together with reference TRBV7-9 and TRBJ1-6, the CDR3 gives the full variable domain: DTGVSQNPRHKITKRGQNVTFRCDPISEHNRLYWYRQTLGQGPEFLTYFQNEAQLEKSRLLSDRFSAERPKGSFSTLEIQRTEQGDSAMYLCASSSKGASYNSPLHFGNGTRLTVT.

V usage is TRBV21-1 and J usage is TRBJ2-2; TRBD1 was called by the table and not checked on the DNA. TRBV21-1 is noted as a pseudogene. The CDR3 spans 18 residues. The CDR3 DNA reads TGTGCCAAGAGCTATTGGTCTGTAGGACAGGATAACACCGGGGAGCTGTTTTTT. This translates into CAKSYWSVGQDNTGELFF.

The chain carries TRBV12-3 or TRBV12-4 and TRBJ2-7, with 7 bases that match TRBD1. Trimming took 7 bases from V and 6 from J; bases not matched to a gene: 9. The CDR3 runs 13 residues. CDR3 residues: CASIMTGLSEQYF. For the CDR3, the DNA is TGTGCCAGCATCATGACAGGGCTTAGCGAGCAGTACTTC.

This rearrangement joins TRBV10-3 to TRBJ1-4, with D uncertain. Germline V gene sequence: CDR1 ENHRY, CDR2 SYGVKD. The CDR3 loop spans 11 amino acids. V was pared by 10 bases and J by 8 bases, with 11 bases between. CDR3 region: CATGNGEKLFF. CDR3 DNA sequence: TGTGCCACGGGAAATGGCGAAAAACTGTTTTTT.

The chain is built from TRBV24-1 and TRBJ2-5, with 7 positions matching TRBD1. Germline V gene lookup returns CDR1 KGHDR and CDR2 SFDVKD. After removal of 5 bases from V and 0 bases from J, the junction contained 8 bases not matched to a gene. This CDR3 contains 16 residues. The CDR3 is CATSAGRGIHQETQYF. CDR3 in DNA: TGTGCCACCAGTGCGGGCAGGGGGATACACCAAGAGACCCAGTACTTC.

The chain is built from TRBV6-5 and TRBJ1-6; D possibly corresponds to TRBD1 (5 bases). V was shortened by 7 bases and J by 2 bases, with 9 bases between the two germline ends. Germline V lookup: CDR1 MNHEY, CDR2 SVGAGI. The CDR3 has 14 amino acids. The CDR3 DNA sequence: TGTGCCAGCACGGCAGGGCCCTATAATTCACCCCTCCACTTT. Translating gives CASTAGPYNSPLHF.

This clone appeared a few times. The V gene is TRBV6-6, the J gene TRBJ1-1, with TRBD1 matching over 7 bases. With V trimmed by 1 base and J by 0 bases, 5 bases remained unmatched. This CDR3 is 16 amino acids long. CDR1 and CDR2 from the germline V gene are MNHNY and SVGAGI (reference sequence). The CDR3 spells CASSYLSGQMNTEAFF. For the CDR3, the DNA is TGTGCCAGCAGTTACTTGTCGGGACAGATGAACACTGAAGCTTTCTTT.

CDR3 residues: CASSEETGYSNQPQHF. CDR3 bases: TGTGCCAGCAGTGAAGAAACAGGGTATAGCAATCAGCCCCAGCATTTT. The V call is TRBV2, the J call TRBJ1-5; weak D call: TRBD1 (6 bases). The V end was cut by 1 base, the J end by 0 bases, with 10 bases between. The V gene's germline CDR1 is SNHLY and CDR2 FYNNEI. The CDR3 runs to 16 residues.

The V gene is TRBV28, the J gene TRBJ2-7; no definite D call. Per germline, CDR1 MDHEN and CDR2 SYDVKM. Trimming took off 3 bases at V and 6 bases at J, with 6 bases between the two ends. There are 11 residues in the CDR3. In nucleotides, the CDR3 is TGTGCCAGCAGTTTGAGGTCCGAGCAGTACTTC. Protein: CASSLRSEQYF.

The chain couples TRBV7-9 to TRBJ2-1; 13 nucleotides match TRBD2. Germline CDR1 is SEHNR and CDR2 is FQNEAQ (reference sequence). CDR3 length equals 18 residues. J lost 0 bases, V lost 5 bases, and 7 bases had no gene match. CDR3 nucleotides: TGTGCCAGCAGCAGAGGGACTAGCGGGACCACCTCCTACAATGAGCAGTTCTTC. This sequence encodes CASSRGTSGTTSYNEQFF.

This clone has a single count. This chain links TRBV28 with TRBJ2-1; 7 positions match TRBD1. The V gene's germline CDR1 is MDHEN and CDR2 SYDVKM. The V gene end was trimmed by 4 bases and the J gene end by 2 bases; junction bases not matched to a gene: 5. This CDR3 is 15 amino acids long. The chain's CDR3 is CASSSLTGPYNEQFF. CDR3 bases: TGTGCCAGCAGTTCGTTGACAGGGCCCTACAATGAGCAGTTCTTC.

The chain links TRBV13 to TRBJ2-7; TRBD2 matches 12 bases. The CDR3 is made up of 15 amino acids. Germline-derived CDR1 and CDR2 are PRHDT and FYEKMQ (reference sequence). The ends lost 5 bases at V and 3 bases at J; junction bases unmatched: 5. Written as DNA, the CDR3 is TGTGCCAGCAGCGGCCGACTAGCGGGAGACTACGAGCAGTACTTC. It codes for CASSGRLAGDYEQYF.